Given below is one TCR beta chain in context. Its specificity is unknown. V dropped 2 bases and J dropped 3 bases, with 10 bases sitting between them. The CDR3 is 15 amino acids. The germline CDR1 and CDR2 sequences are MNHEY and SVGEGT. The sample belongs to a study of early T cells in non-severe SARS-CoV-2 infection. Study-level information: The authors sequenced bulk RNA from unsorted whole blood, leaving chains unpaired. Study-wide results and limits: Matching with VDJdb favored anti-spike CD8 responses (missing private and CD4 specificities).

Attached unique molecular identifiers marked individual cDNA molecules. TCRdb passed the 5' RACE reads through MiXCR, listing each CDR3 protein once. There are more than 65,000 distinct CDR3 sequences in the sample; about 4.6% occur only once, and roughly 3.6% lies in the top ten. The receptor comes from an adult who was a healthcare worker with PCR-confirmed SARS-CoV-2 infection or an uninfected control (not recorded which). The donor label of this sample is uncertain. The sequencing used whole blood, collected at baseline. This chain connects TRBV6-2 or TRBV6-3 to TRBJ2-2, with D maybe TRBD2 (6 bases). CDR3 sequence (DNA): TGTGCCAGCAGTTACATAGGAGGGTACACCGGGGAGCTGTTTTTT. Translation: CASSYIGGYTGELFF.